This T cell receptor beta chain is drawn from a study of blood T cell repertoires in COVID-19. The overall study: There were acute and convalescent COVID-19 samples, and they came from the United States, Italy and Spain.

From germline, CDR1 is WSHSY and CDR2 SAAADI. The CDR3 runs 14 residues. V dropped 4 bases and J dropped 4; count of bases not matched to a gene: 2. In the original analysis: Reference gene primers were amplified, and this amplification served to estimate nucleated cell counts. Here immunoSEQ multiplex PCR was the method, and the copy in TCRdb shows in-frame clones only, minus some. The V and J calls and clone size are taken from that table; D and trimming were inferred from the DNA. Of roughly 260,000 clones listed, approximately 86% are singletons. This clone was seen once. Material for sequencing was peripheral blood. The sequence was collected from a woman under 30 with acute or convalescent COVID-19. The chain joins TRBV10-2 to TRBJ2-7, with TRBD2 matching 12 bases. Written as DNA, the CDR3 is TGCGCCAGCAGTGGGACTAGCGGGAATTACGAGCAGTACTTC. It codes for CASSGTSGNYEQYF.